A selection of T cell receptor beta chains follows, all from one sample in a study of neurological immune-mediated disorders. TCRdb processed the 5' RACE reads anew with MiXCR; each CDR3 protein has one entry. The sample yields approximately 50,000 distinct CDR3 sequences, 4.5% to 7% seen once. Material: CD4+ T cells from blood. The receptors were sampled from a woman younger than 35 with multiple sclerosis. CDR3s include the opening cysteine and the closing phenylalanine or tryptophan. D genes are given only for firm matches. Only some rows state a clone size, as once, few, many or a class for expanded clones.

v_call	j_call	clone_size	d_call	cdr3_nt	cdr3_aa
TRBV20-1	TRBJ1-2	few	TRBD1	TGCAGTGCTAATCACGGACAGGTGAACTATGGCTACACCTTC	CSANHGQVNYGYTF
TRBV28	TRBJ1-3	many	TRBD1	TGTGCCAGCAGCTCTCCTGGACAGGGTTTAAACACCATATATTTT	CASSSPGQGLNTIYF
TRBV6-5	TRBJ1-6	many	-	TGTGCCAGCAGTTACTGGGGTACCACCTATAATTCACCCCTCCACTTT	CASSYWGTTYNSPLHF
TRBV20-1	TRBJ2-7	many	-	TGCAGTGCTAAAAGTAACAGGGCTCCTTTCTCCTACGAGCAGTACTTC	CSAKSNRAPFSYEQYF
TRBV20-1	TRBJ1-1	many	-	TGCAGTGCTCGGAACTCGGTGGTGAACACTGAAGCTTTCTTT	CSARNSVVNTEAFF
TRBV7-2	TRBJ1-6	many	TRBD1	TGTGCCAGCAGCTTAGCGACAGGGTATAATTCACCCCTCCACTTT	CASSLATGYNSPLHF
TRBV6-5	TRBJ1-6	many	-	TGTGCCAGGGGTTCATCAACGGGAGACTATAATTCACCCCTCCACTTT	CARGSSTGDYNSPLHF
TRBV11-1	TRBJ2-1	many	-	TGTGCCAGCAGCTTTTCTAGTTGCTACGCCGAGCAGTTCTTC	CASSFSSCYAEQFF
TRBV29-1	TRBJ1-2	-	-	TGCAGCGTTGAATGGGTTCTTGCAGCAAGCTATGGCTACACCTTC	CSVEWVLAASYGYTF
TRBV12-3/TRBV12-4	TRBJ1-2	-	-	TGTGCCAGCAGTTTAAAAGCTAACTATGGCTACACCTTC	CASSLKANYGYTF
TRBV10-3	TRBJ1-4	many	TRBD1	TGTGCCATCAGACGTTTAAATCCGGGACAGGGTCCCTTGGCAGGTGAAAAACTGTTTTTT	CAIRRLNPGQGPLAGEKLFF
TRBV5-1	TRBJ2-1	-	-	TGCGCCAGCAGCTTACGGACTGAAGCCTACAATGAGCAGTTCTTC	CASSLRTEAYNEQFF
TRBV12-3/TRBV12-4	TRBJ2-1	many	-	TGTGCCAGCAGTTCACGGGGGGCCAATGAGCAGTTCTTC	CASSSRGANEQFF
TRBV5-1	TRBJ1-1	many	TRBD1	TGCGCCAGCAGCGATGCTTCAGGGGGCAGGACTGAAGCTTTCTTT	CASSDASGGRTEAFF
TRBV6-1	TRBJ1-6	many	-	TGTGCCAGCAGTGAGGGGGGCAACTCACCCCTCCACTTT	CASSEGGNSPLHF
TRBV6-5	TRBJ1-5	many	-	TGTGCCAGCAGCCGGGGACCAAATCAGCCCCAGCATTTT	CASSRGPNQPQHF
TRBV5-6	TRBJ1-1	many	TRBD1	TGTGCCAGCAGCCGGGGACAGGGTAACACTGAAGCTTTCTTT	CASSRGQGNTEAFF
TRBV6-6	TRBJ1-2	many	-	TGTGCCACCTCACCGCTTCCAGGGGTCCATGGCTACACCTTC	CATSPLPGVHGYTF
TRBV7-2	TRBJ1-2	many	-	TGTGCCAGCAGCTTAGTGACGAACGGTGGCTACACCTTC	CASSLVTNGGYTF
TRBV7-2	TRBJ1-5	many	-	TGTGCCAGCAGCCTCCTCGGACAGCCCCAGCATTTT	CASSLLGQPQHF
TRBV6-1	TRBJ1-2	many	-	TGTGCCAGCAGTGAACTTATTCGTACCTTC	CASSELIRTF
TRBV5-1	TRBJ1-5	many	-	TGCGCCAGCAGCTTGGAACCGCCGGGGGCGGGGTATCAGCCCCAGCATTTT	CASSLEPPGAGYQPQHF
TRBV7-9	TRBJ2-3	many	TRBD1	TGTGCCAGCAGCATGACAGGGGGCGGGGGAGATACGCAGTATTTT	CASSMTGGGGDTQYF
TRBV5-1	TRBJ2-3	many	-	TGCGCCAGCACCACATATGGAGCGGGAGATACGCAGTATTTT	CASTTYGAGDTQYF
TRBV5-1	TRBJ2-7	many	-	TGCGCCAGCAGCTTGGACACGTACGAGCAGTACTTC	CASSLDTYEQYF
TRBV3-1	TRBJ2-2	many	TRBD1	TGTGCCAGCAGCCTCGGACAGGGGCGGAACACCGGGGAGCTGTTTTTT	CASSLGQGRNTGELFF
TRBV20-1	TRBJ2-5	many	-	TGCAGTGCTAGAGATTTTGGGGGGCCAGGGGAGACCCAGTACTTC	CSARDFGGPGETQYF
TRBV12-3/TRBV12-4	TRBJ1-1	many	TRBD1	TGTGCCAGCAGTCCCTCAGGGGGCGGGATAGCTGAAGCTTTCTTT	CASSPSGGGIAEAFF
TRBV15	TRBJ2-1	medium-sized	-	TGTGCCACCAGCACGGCAGGGAGGAAACTTCTGAATGAGCAGTTCTTC	CATSTAGRKLLNEQFF
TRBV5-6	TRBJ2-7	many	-	TGTGCCAGCAGCTTCGCGGGGACCTACGAGCAGTACTTC	CASSFAGTYEQYF
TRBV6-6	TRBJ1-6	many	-	TGTGCCAGCAGTTTAGCACGGAGCTCCTATAATTCACCCCTCCACTTT	CASSLARSSYNSPLHF
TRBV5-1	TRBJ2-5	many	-	TGCGCCAGCAGCTTTGAGGGGAGAGAGACCCAGTACTTC	CASSFEGRETQYF
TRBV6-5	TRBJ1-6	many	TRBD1	TGTGCCAGCAGACGACAGGGGAGCTCCTATAATTCACCCCTCCACTTT	CASRRQGSSYNSPLHF
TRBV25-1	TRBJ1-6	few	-	TGTGCCAGCAGGGGAGTGGGGGCTTATAATTCACCCCTCCACTTT	CASRGVGAYNSPLHF